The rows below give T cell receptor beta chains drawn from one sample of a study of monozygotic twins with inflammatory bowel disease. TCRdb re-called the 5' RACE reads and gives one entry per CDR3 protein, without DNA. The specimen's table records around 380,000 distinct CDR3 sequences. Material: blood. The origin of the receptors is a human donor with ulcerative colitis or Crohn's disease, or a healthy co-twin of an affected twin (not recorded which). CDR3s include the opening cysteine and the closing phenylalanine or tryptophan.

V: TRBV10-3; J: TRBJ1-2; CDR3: CAISESRGNYGYTF
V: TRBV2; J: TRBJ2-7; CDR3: CASSLGQGAHEQYF
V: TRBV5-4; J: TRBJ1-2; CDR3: CASSLDGKYGYTF
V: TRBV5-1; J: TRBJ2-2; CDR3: CASRYGGELFF
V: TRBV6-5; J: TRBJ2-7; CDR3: CASSSPGPAYEQYF
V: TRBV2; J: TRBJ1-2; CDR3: CASMRDSNYGYTF
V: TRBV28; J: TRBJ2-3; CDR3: CVSSLYRSGTDTQYF
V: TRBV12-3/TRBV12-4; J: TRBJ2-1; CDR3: CASSRTGRSSYNEQFF
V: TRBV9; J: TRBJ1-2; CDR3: CASDGLMDGYTF
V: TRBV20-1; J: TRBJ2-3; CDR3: CSARDGRTEPSTDTQYF
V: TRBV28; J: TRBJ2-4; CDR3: CASSLLGLNIQYF
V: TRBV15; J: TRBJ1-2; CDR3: CATSIHPPGQGNYGYTF
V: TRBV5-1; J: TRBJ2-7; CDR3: CASSLAASGNPDYEQYF
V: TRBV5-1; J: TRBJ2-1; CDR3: CASTWKGGGLNEQFF
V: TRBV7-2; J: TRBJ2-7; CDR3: CASSLRASGGETYEQYF
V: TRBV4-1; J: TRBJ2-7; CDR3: CASSQTGEGGRPLSYEQYF
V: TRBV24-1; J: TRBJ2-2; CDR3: CATSDLDRNTGELFF
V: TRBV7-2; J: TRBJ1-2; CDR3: CASSLDTGNYGYTF
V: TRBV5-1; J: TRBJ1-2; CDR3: CASSLGANYGYTF
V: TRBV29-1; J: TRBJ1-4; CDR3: CSVVISRFNEKLFF
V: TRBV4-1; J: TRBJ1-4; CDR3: CASSQASPLGSEKLFF
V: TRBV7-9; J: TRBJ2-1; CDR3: CASSHGTSGREDNEQFF
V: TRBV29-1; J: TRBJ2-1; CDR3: CSVARLGLTNEQFF
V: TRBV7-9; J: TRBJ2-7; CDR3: CASSSLAGGSSYEQYF
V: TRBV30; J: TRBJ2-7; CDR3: CAWGLAGAYEQYF
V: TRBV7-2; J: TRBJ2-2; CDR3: CASSFQGAVTGELFF
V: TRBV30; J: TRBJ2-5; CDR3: CASTGQGKVSVSYQETQYF
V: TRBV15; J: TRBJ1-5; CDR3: CATSRDPRTGAQPQHF
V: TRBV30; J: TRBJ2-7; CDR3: CAWEQVRSEQYF
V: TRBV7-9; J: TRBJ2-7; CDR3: CASSERTGTYEQYF
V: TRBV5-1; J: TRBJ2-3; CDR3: CASTALQGADTQYF
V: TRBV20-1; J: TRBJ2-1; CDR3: CSASPSGDYEQFF
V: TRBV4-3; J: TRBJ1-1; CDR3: CASSQDPGEISNTEAFF
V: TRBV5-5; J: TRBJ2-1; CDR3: CASSLVLYNEQFF
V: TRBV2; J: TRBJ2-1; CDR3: CASSEGGATVFFEQFF
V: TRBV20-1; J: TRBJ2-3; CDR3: CSASWLLGPSTDTQYF
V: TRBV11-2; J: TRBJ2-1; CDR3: CASSFDRVSRNEQFF
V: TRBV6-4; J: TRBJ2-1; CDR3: CASSDEISSYNEQFF
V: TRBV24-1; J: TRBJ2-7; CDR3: CATSDPGTGLREQYF
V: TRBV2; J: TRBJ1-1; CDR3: CASSELGQGQWSWNTEAFF
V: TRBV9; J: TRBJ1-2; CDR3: CASSVGTGNYGYTF
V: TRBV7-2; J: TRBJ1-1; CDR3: CASRGRNTEAFF
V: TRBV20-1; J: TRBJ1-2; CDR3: CSAREGPYGYTF
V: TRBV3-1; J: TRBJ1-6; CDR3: CASSLRAEGSPLHF
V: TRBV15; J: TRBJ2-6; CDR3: CATSSQEASGANVLTF
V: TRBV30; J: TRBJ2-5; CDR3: CAFHRPPETQYF
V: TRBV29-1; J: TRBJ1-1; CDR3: CSVVRGVTEAFF
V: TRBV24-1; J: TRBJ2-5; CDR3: CATSLLAGDGETQYF
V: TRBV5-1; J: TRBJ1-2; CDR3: CASSLTEEGTGSGYTF
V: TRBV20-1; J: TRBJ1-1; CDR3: CSAQSARLNTEAFF
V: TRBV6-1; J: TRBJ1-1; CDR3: CASSSTLGGKNTEAFF
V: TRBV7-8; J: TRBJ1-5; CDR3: CASSLGGQFLTNSNQPQHF
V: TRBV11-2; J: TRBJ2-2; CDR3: CASSTGAVGELFF
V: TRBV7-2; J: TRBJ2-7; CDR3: CASSLASGVHEQYF
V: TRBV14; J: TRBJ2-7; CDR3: CASSQTGFHEQYF
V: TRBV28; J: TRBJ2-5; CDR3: CASTIEGTQYF
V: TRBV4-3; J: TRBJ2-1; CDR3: CASSQARTGYYEQFF
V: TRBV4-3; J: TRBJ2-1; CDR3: CASSQDPSSYNEQFF